This TCR beta chain was captured by sequencing in a study of blood T cells in healthy people across ages (dated by TCRdb to the mid-2010s). About the investigation overall: Template switching captured roughly one uniquely barcoded TCR beta cDNA molecule per two T cells in model experiments. The study measured age-related changes in TCR beta repertoire diversity using deep sequencing normalized with unique cDNA molecular identifiers. The donors were split into four age groups: young (average around 15 years), middle-aged (nearly 40), aged (approximately 60) and long-lived (roughly 77). To avoid experimental bias, donors of different ages were randomly spread across the sequencing lanes. Using the same blood draw, the study looked at two additional independent replicas of 1 million unique cDNA reads for two donors, one aged 18 to 30 and the other aged 80 or older.

The donors were roughly 39 Caucasian individuals from Russia, aged roughly 6 to 100 years, who were systemically healthy. Roughly 10 milliliters of peripheral blood were collected from each donor into EDTA-treated Vacutainer tubes. Ficoll-Paque density-gradient centrifugation was used to isolate PBMCs, with at least 6.5 million per sample. Total RNA, at least 5 micrograms per sample, was extracted from PBMCs with Trizol reagent. The percentages of naive CD45RAhigh/CD27high T cells were determined by flow cytometry on a PBMC aliquot from every donor. Overall results and qualifications from the work: Compared with the aged group, the long-lived group had more naive CD4+ T cells, fewer expanded clones and increased TCR diversity, a pattern suggesting age selection. A strong correlation was found between observed TCR beta diversity and the percentage of naive T cells measured by flow cytometry. Total diversity estimates from one million sequenced T cells were considered lower bounds and underestimates. Observed TCR beta diversity per million T cells fell roughly linearly with age, and a significant reduction was already apparent by age around 40. Conclusive comparison of naive and antigen-experienced compartments was prevented by the profiling of bulk unsorted PBMCs. Because donor CMV infection status was unknown, age-related changes in expanded clonotypes were potentially confounded.

Concerning this clonotype: No antigen is known for it. No quality values exist for individual bases; no much larger clone is one base distant.

The library was built by means of 5' RACE. TCRdb shows the sequencer as Illumina HiSeq 2500. A second PCR of roughly 6 to 11 cycles was performed with a sample-barcoded 5' primer and a J-beta primer mix. A unique molecular identifier was introduced onto each TCR beta cDNA molecule by a template-switch 5' adaptor carrying 12 random nucleotides. Each sample yielded at least 2.5 million CDR3-containing paired-end reads. First-strand cDNA was synthesized from all RNA with the Mint cDNA synthesis kit, primed by a TRBC-specific oligonucleotide. All cDNA was treated with uracil-DNA glycosylase and then went through a first 18-cycle PCR with the universal primers M1SS and BC2_uni_R. The study's own analysis went as follows. For normalization, 1 million high-quality reads, each with a distinct molecular identifier, were randomly selected from each sample. Reads with shared molecular identifiers were discarded instead of being binned into consensus sequences. CDR3 identification, clonotype clustering and error correction used MiTCR with a Q25 quality threshold and the strictest error-elimination algorithm. Lower-bound total TCR beta diversity was estimated with a nonparametric unseen species model using Euler transformation. TCRdb handled the public reads itself, with Q25 trimming in fastp and clone calling in MiXCR, and kept productive beta chains. Each entry is one CDR3 protein sequence, shown with its most common DNA and genes. The V and J calls and clone size come from TCRdb's table, not from the authors' own analysis. This sample has roughly 2 million distinct CDR3 sequences in its table, and around 50% of those were observed once. Of the sample, approximately 2.1% falls within the top ten clones.

There are 18 amino acids in the CDR3, from cysteine to phenylalanine inclusive. Just the 54-base CDR3 DNA is kept, in frame starting at base 1. The germline V gene (reference sequence) sets CDR1 to LNHNV and CDR2 to YYDKDF. Ends trimmed: V by 2 bases, J by 0 bases; bases unmatched to a gene: 10. Recombination linked TRBV15 to TRBJ2-3, and 8 junctional nucleotides match TRBD1. This TCR came from a woman between 40 and 55 years old in good health. Sequencing was done on a sample of blood. CDR3 protein: CATSRPPGTGPSTDTQYF. The DNA sequence reads TGTGCCACCAGCAGACCTCCCGGGACAGGACCTAGCACAGATACGCAGTATTTT.